A single T cell receptor beta chain is shown here with its context. Antigen: not known. This CDR3 comprises 14 residues. The V end was cut by 0 bases, the J end by 3 bases, with 9 bases between. In germline, CDR1 is SGHTA, CDR2 FQGNSA. These data originate in a study of long-term antiretroviral therapy in people with HIV. Whole-study findings and limits: In samples taken after ART, diversity increased but remained below transplant donor control levels.

Each donor had at least one pre-ART and at least two post-ART PBMC samples. Run at survey level, the immunoSEQ assay was version v3.0. TCRdb's table, derived via immunoSEQ multiplex PCR, lists solely in-frame clones and lacks some. The sample lists fewer than 30,000 clones, 80% to 90% occurring once. Sample: unsorted PBMCs, taken 3 years after starting antiretroviral therapy. The sequence was obtained from a man aged 35 to 55 with HIV. The rearrangement joins TRBV7-2 to TRBJ2-7; weak D call: TRBD1 (5 bases). The CDR3 loop is CASSLAAGLYEQYF. The CDR3 coding sequence is TGTGCCAGCAGCTTAGCGGCAGGGCTCTACGAGCAGTACTTC.